The sequence of this T cell receptor beta chain was determined in a study of cytomegalovirus exposure and HLA in healthy donors. Germline V CDR1 and CDR2: SGHTA, FQGNSA. The trim removed 3 bases at V and 5 bases at J, leaving 4 bases unmatched. The CDR3 loop spans 14 amino acids. Vbeta (60) and Jbeta (13) primers were used in the PCR. Profiled with immunoSEQ multiplex PCR; TCRdb holds only in-frame clones, not every one. This table holds 150,000 or so clones, roughly 80% found once. Findings and limits, study-wide: Most subjects' HLA-A and HLA-B alleles were reportedly predicted from TCR beta sequences. With later analysis, a missense DCLRE1C variant became linked to TCR beta V- and J-gene trimming.

With regard to this clone: The antigen is undetermined.

Sequencing used PBMCs. The receptor was isolated from a woman aged 40 to 55 in good health and CMV-seronegative. This chain joins TRBV7-2 and TRBJ2-5, with TRBD2 matching 9 bases. The DNA of the CDR3 is TGTGCCAGCAGCTTGGGACTAGCAGTGGAGACCCAGTACTTC. This translates into CASSLGLAVETQYF.